A selection of T cell receptor beta chains follows, all from one sample in a study of control samples from healthy donors and cancer patients. TCRdb's table, derived via immunoSEQ multiplex PCR, lists solely in-frame clones and lacks some. The sample has roughly 100,000 clones, just over 85% seen once. Input material: blood. These receptor sequences come from a man aged 25-45 years in good health. Each CDR3 is given with its conserved first and last residue. D genes are given only for firm matches. Only some rows state a clone size, as once, few, many or a class for expanded clones.

v_gene: TRBV11-2; j_gene: TRBJ2-7; d_gene: NA; abundance: NA; CDR3nt: TGTGCCAGCAGCTTAGGCGGAGGGGGAGGCTACGAGCAGTACTTC; CDR3aa: CASSLGGGGGYEQYF
v_gene: TRBV3-1/TRBV3-2; j_gene: TRBJ2-2; d_gene: TRBD1; abundance: NA; CDR3nt: TGTGCCAGCAGATCACAGGGGACCAACACCGGGGAGCTGTTTTTT; CDR3aa: CASRSQGTNTGELFF
v_gene: TRBV4-1; j_gene: TRBJ1-5; d_gene: NA; abundance: few; CDR3nt: TGCGCCAGCAGCCAGTTTGCTCAGGGAAGCAATCAGCCCCAGCATTTT; CDR3aa: CASSQFAQGSNQPQHF
v_gene: TRBV7-8; j_gene: TRBJ2-7; d_gene: TRBD2; abundance: NA; CDR3nt: TGTGCCAGCAGCTTAGCGGGAGGGCCCTACGAGCAGTACTTC; CDR3aa: CASSLAGGPYEQYF
v_gene: TRBV5-6; j_gene: TRBJ2-1; d_gene: NA; abundance: NA; CDR3nt: TGTGCCAGCATCGGCGGCGCCTACAATGAGCAGTTCTTC; CDR3aa: CASIGGAYNEQFF
v_gene: TRBV5-6; j_gene: TRBJ2-3; d_gene: NA; abundance: NA; CDR3nt: TGTGCCAGCACCTTAGAGCGTCTCACAGATACGCAGTATTTT; CDR3aa: CASTLERLTDTQYF
v_gene: TRBV11-2; j_gene: TRBJ1-1; d_gene: NA; abundance: NA; CDR3nt: TGTGCCAGCAGCTTATTTTCTAGGACTGATAACACTGAAGCTTTCTTT; CDR3aa: CASSLFSRTDNTEAFF
v_gene: TRBV7-8; j_gene: TRBJ2-7; d_gene: NA; abundance: NA; CDR3nt: TGTGCCAGCAGCTTAGGGTCGGAGGTTCAGCAGTACTTC; CDR3aa: CASSLGSEVQQYF
v_gene: TRBV27; j_gene: TRBJ1-1; d_gene: NA; abundance: NA; CDR3nt: TGTGCCAGCAGTTTAGGTGGCGGAGGAAACACTGAAGCTTTCTTT; CDR3aa: CASSLGGGGNTEAFF
v_gene: TRBV7-2; j_gene: TRBJ1-2; d_gene: NA; abundance: once; CDR3nt: TGTGCCAGCAGCTCCCAGATTGGGGCGTCGAACTATGGCTACACCTTC; CDR3aa: CASSSQIGASNYGYTF
v_gene: TRBV12-1; j_gene: TRBJ2-5; d_gene: NA; abundance: once; CDR3nt: TGTGCCAGCAGCCGAGGGCCTAGCGGGAGGGCCCGTCAAGAGACCCAGTACTTC; CDR3aa: CASSRGPSGRARQETQYF
v_gene: TRBV27; j_gene: TRBJ2-7; d_gene: TRBD2; abundance: NA; CDR3nt: TGTGCCAGCAGTTGGAATCTAGCGGGCGAGCAGTACTTC; CDR3aa: CASSWNLAGEQYF
v_gene: TRBV6-5; j_gene: TRBJ1-1; d_gene: NA; abundance: NA; CDR3nt: TGTGCCAGCACCCGGGCGACCATGAACACTGAAGCTTTCTTT; CDR3aa: CASTRATMNTEAFF
v_gene: TRBV2; j_gene: TRBJ2-5; d_gene: NA; abundance: NA; CDR3nt: TGTGCCAGCAGTATCGCCCCTCCGGACAGATATGGAGAGACCCAGTACTTC; CDR3aa: CASSIAPPDRYGETQYF
v_gene: TRBV29-1; j_gene: TRBJ2-1; d_gene: TRBD2; abundance: NA; CDR3nt: TGCAGCGTATCCGCCGGGACTAGCGGATCAGTCTCCTACAATGAGCAGTTCTTC; CDR3aa: CSVSAGTSGSVSYNEQFF
v_gene: TRBV6-6; j_gene: TRBJ2-7; d_gene: NA; abundance: NA; CDR3nt: TGTGCCAGCAGTTACTCGCCGACGGGGAACGAGCAGTACTTC; CDR3aa: CASSYSPTGNEQYF